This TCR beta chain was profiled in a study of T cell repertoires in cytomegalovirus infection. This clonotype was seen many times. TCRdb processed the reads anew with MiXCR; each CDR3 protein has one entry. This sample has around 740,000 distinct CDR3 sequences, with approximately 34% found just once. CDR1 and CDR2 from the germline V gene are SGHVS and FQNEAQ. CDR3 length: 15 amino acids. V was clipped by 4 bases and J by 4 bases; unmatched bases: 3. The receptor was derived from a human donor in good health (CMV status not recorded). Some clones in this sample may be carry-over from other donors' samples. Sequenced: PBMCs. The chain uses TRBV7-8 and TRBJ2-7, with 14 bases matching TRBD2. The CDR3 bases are TGTGCCAGCAGCTCCCGACTAGCGGGAGGGTACGAGCAGTACTTC. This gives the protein CASSSRLAGGYEQYF.